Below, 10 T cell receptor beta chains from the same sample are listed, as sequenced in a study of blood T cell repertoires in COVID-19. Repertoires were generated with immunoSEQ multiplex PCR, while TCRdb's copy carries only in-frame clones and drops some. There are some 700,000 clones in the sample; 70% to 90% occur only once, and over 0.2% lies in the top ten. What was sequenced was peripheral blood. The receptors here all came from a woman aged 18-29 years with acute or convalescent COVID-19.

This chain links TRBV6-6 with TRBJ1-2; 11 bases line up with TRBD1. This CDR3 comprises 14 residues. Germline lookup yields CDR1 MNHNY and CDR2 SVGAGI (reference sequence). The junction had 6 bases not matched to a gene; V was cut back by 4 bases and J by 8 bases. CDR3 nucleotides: TGTGCCAGCAGTTGGACAGGGGGCGATGAGGGCTACACCTTC. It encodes CASSWTGGDEGYTF.

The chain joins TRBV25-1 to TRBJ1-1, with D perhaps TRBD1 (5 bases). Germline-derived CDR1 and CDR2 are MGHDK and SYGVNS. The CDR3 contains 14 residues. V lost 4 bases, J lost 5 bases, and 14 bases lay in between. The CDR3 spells CASSALGGGTEAFF. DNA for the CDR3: TGTGCCAGCAGTGCCCTTGGGGGAGGGACTGAAGCTTTCTTT.

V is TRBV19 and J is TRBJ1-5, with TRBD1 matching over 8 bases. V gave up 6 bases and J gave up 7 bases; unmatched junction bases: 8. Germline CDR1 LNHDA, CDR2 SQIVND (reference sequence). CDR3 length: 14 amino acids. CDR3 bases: TGTGCCAGTAGCTCCGGGACAGGTGAACAGCCCCAGCATTTT. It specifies CASSSGTGEQPQHF.

The CDR3 nucleotides read TGTGCCTGGAGGGGACTGCGGAACACCGGGGAGCTGTTTTTT. Translation gives CAWRGLRNTGELFF. V gene TRBV30 combines with J gene TRBJ2-2, with D tentatively TRBD2 (6 bases). Germline loops: CDR1 GTSNPN, CDR2 SVGIG (reference sequence). The CDR3 runs 14 residues. V was cut by 3 bases and J by 1 base, with 9 bases left in between.

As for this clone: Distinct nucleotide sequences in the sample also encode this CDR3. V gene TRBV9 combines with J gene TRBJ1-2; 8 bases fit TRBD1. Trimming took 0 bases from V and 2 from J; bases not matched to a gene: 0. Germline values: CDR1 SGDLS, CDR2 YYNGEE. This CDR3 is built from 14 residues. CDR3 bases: TGTGCCAGCAGCGTAGGACAGGGGAACTATGGCTACACCTTC. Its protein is CASSVGQGNYGYTF.

CDR3 sequence: CASSEIIGLMNTEAFF. In DNA form, the CDR3 reads TGTGCCAGCAGTGAAATTATTGGACTTATGAACACTGAAGCTTTCTTT. J is TRBJ1-1 and V is TRBV6-1; D remains ambiguous. Deletions cut 2 bases from V and 0 bases from J, with 13 bases between. The CDR3 loop spans 16 amino acids. Germline values: CDR1 MNHNS, CDR2 SASEGT.

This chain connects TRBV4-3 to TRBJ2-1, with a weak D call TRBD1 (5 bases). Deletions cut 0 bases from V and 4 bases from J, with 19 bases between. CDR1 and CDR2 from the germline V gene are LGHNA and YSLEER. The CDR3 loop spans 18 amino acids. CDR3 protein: CASSQDFIDSGIYNEQFF. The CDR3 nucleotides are TGCGCCAGCAGCCAAGATTTTATCGACAGTGGGATTTACAATGAGCAGTTCTTC.

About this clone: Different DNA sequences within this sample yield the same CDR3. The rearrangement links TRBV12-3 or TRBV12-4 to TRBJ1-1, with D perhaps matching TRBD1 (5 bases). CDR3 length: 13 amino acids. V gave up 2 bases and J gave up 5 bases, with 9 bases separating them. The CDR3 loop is CASSLRGLTEAFF. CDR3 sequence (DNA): TGTGCCAGCAGTTTAAGGGGACTTACTGAAGCTTTCTTT.

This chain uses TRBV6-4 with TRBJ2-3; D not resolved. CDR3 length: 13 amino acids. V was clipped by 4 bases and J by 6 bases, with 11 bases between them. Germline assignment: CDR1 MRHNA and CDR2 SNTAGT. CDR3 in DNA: TGTGCCAGCAGTGGGGCTCCCGAGGATACGCAGTATTTT. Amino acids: CASSGAPEDTQYF.

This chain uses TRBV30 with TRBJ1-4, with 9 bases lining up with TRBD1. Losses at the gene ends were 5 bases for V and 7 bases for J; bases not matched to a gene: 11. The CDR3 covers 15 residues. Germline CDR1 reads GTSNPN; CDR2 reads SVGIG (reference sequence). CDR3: CAWSRDRARGEKLFF. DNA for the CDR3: TGTGCCTGGTCCCGGGACAGGGCCCGTGGTGAAAAACTGTTTTTT.